This T cell receptor (beta chain) was observed in a study of T cell changes during pregnancy in multiple sclerosis. The protocol was immunoSEQ multiplex PCR, while the TCRdb copy is restricted to in-frame clones and leaves out a portion. The table includes more than 50,000 clones, roughly nine tenths detected once. The germline CDR1 and CDR2 sequences are SNHLY and FYNNEI. This CDR3 comprises 15 residues. After removal of 2 bases from V and 6 bases from J, the junction contained 8 bases not matched to a gene. The chain joins TRBV2 to TRBJ2-7; TRBD2 matches at 9 bases. The specimen was peripheral blood, collected in the first trimester of pregnancy. The TCR was taken from a female donor with multiple sclerosis, enrolled in a pregnancy study. CDR3 bases: TGTGCCAGCAGTGAATGGGCGGGAGGGCAACGCGAGCAGTACTTC. Its protein product is CASSEWAGGQREQYF.